Listed below are T cell receptor beta chains from one sample, sequenced in a study of T cell changes during pregnancy in multiple sclerosis. Data came from immunoSEQ multiplex PCR; TCRdb stores just in-frame clones and leaves some out. The top ten clones hold 0.65% to 0.85% of a sample with some 21,000 clones, around 90% of them seen once. Sequenced here: CD4+ T cells from peripheral blood mononuclear cells, sampled in the third trimester of pregnancy. Every receptor here comes from a female donor with multiple sclerosis, enrolled in a pregnancy study. Both conserved end residues are part of each CDR3. Fields, in order: J gene, V gene, CDR3 length, CDR3 protein.

J: TRBJ2-6; V: TRBV15; length: 14; CDR3: CATSRLSGANVLTF
J: TRBJ2-3; V: TRBV9; length: 19; CDR3: CASSSRPILLAGGTDTQYF
J: TRBJ1-4; V: TRBV29-1; length: 13; CDR3: CSAATLVSEKLFF
J: TRBJ2-3; V: TRBV7-3; length: 16; CDR3: CASSPGLAGGWDTQYF
J: TRBJ2-7; V: TRBV5-1; length: 15; CDR3: CASSPTLTPTYEQYF
J: TRBJ2-5; V: TRBV19; length: 13; CDR3: CASRRGLSRTQYF
J: TRBJ2-3; V: TRBV18; length: 15; CDR3: CASSSQGALLDTQYF
J: TRBJ1-1; V: TRBV9; length: 17; CDR3: CASSVSWDRENSTEAFF
J: TRBJ1-1; V: TRBV9; length: 13; CDR3: CASSPTGGTEAFF
J: TRBJ1-2; V: TRBV10-2; length: 13; CDR3: CASSDPSGYGYTF
J: TRBJ1-2; V: TRBV19; length: 15; CDR3: CASSTQGGEGYGYTF
J: TRBJ1-6; V: TRBV7-6; length: 15; CDR3: CASSKNRGQSSPLHF
J: TRBJ1-2; V: TRBV5-4; length: 15; CDR3: CASSFLQRANYGYTF